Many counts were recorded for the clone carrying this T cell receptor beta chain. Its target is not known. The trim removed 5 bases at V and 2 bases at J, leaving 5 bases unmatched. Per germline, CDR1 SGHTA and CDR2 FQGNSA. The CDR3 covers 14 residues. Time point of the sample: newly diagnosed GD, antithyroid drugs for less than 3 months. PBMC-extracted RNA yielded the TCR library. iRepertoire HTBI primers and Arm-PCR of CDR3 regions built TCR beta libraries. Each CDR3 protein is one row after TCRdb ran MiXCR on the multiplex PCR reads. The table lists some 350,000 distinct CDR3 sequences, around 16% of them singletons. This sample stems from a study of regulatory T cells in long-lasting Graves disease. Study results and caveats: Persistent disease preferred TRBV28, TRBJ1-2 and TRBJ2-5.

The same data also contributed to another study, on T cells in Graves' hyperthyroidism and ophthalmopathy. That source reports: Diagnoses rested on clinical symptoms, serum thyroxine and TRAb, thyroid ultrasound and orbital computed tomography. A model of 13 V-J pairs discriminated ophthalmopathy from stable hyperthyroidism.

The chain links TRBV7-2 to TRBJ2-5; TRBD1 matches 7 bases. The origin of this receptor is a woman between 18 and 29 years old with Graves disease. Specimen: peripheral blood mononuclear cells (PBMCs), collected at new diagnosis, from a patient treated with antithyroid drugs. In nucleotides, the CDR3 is TGTGCCAGCAGCATCCCGACAGGGCAAGAGACCCAGTACTTC. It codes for CASSIPTGQETQYF. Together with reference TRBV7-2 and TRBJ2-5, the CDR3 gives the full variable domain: GAGVSQSPSNKVTEKGKDVELRCDPISGHTALYWYRQSLGQGLEFLIYFQGNSAPDKSGLPSDRFSAERTGGSVSTLTIQRTQQEDSAVYLCASSIPTGQETQYFGPGTRLLVL.